This TCR beta chain appears in the sequencing data of a study (dated by TCRdb to 2016 to 2018). Relative to germline, V is 3 bases shorter and J is 8 bases shorter, with 13 bases between their ends. CDR1 is given as MNHEY and CDR2 as SMNVEV, both from the germline V gene (reference sequence). The CDR3, from cysteine to phenylalanine, totals 13 residues. The only DNA kept is the CDR3, 39 bases in frame from the first base. Library generation was performed with RT-PCR. These reads were obtained on an Illumina MiSeq. TCRdb redid the processing of the public reads, applying fastp at Q25 and MiXCR, and retained in-frame beta chains. Each entry is one CDR3 protein sequence, shown with its most common DNA and genes. Present in this sample are approximately 720,000 distinct CDR3 sequences, 11% to 15% of which were seen just once. The ten largest clones add up to 3.6% of the sample. This clonotype was recorded many times. Its specific antigen is unknown. Base qualities are missing; no much larger clone stands one base away.

Rearrangement joined TRBV27 to TRBJ1-2; the D gene cannot be named for sure. The sample comprised memory CD4+ T cells from blood. The TCR comes from a female donor in good health, serving as a healthy control. The DNA sequence is given as TGTGCCAGCAGTTTCCGGGGAGAACGGGGCTACACCTTC. It codes for CASSFRGERGYTF.